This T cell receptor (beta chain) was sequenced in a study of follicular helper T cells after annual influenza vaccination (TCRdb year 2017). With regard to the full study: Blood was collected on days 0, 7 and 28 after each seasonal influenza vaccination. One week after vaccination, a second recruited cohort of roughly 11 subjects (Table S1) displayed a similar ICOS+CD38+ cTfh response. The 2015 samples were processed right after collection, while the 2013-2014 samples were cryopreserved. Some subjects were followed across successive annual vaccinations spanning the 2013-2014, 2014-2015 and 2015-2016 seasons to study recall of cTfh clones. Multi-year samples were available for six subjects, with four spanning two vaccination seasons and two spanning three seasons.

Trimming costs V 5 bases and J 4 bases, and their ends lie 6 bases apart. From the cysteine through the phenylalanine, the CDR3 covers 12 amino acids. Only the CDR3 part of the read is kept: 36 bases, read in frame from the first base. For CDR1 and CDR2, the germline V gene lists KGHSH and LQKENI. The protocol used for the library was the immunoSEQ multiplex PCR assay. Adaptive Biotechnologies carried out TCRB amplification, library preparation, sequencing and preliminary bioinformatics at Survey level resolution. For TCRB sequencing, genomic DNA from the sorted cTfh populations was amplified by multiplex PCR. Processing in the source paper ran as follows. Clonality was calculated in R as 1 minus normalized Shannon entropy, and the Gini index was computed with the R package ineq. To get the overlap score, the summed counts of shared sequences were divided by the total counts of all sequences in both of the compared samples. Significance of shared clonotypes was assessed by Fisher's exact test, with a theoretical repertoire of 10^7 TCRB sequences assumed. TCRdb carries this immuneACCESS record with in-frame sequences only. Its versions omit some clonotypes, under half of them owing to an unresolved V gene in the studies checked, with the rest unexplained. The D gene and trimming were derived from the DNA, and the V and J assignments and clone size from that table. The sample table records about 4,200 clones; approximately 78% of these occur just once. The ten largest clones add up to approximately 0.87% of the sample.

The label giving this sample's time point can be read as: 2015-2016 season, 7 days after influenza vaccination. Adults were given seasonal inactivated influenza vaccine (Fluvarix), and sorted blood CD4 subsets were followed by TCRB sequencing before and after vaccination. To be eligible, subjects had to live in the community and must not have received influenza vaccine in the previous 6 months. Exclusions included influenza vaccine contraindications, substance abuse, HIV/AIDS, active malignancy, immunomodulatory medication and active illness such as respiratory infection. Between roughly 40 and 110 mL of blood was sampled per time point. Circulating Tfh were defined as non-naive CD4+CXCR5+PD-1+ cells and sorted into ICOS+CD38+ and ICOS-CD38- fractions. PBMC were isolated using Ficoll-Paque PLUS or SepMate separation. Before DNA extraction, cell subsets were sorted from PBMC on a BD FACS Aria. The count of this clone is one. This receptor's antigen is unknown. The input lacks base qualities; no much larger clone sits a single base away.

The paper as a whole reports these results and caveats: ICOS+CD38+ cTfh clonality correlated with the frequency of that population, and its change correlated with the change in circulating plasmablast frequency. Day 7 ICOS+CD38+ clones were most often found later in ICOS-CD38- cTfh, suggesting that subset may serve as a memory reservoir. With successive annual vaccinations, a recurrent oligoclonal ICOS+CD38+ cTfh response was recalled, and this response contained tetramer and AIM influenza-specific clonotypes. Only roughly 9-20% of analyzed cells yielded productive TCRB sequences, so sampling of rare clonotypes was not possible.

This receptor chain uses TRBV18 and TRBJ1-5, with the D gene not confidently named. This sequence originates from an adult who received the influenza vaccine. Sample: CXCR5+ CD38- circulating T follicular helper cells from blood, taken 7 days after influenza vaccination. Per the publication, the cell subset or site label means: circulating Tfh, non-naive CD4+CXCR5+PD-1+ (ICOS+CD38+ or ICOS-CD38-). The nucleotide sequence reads TGTGCCAGCTCAGATCGAAATCAGCCCCAGCATTTT. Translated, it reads CASSDRNQPQHF. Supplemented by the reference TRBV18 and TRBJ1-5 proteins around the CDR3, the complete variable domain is NAGVMQNPRHLVRRRGQEARLRCSPMKGHSHVYWYRQLPEEGLKFMVYLQKENIIDESGMPKERFSAEFPKEGPSILRIQQVVRGDSAAYFCASSDRNQPQHFGDGTRLSIL.